This TCR beta chain was recovered during a study of blood T cell repertoires in COVID-19. As for the study in general: Material from acute and convalescent COVID-19 was sourced from the United States, Italy and Spain. PBMCs, B-cell-depleted T cells, or T cells were the source of the cDNA or gDNA that made up the material.

V was pared by 0 bases and J by 3 bases, with 11 bases of the junction left unmatched. The CDR3 is 19 amino acids. Per the germline V gene, CDR1 is SGHNT and CDR2 is YYREEE (reference sequence). In the authors' methods: Amplifying reference gene primers gave estimates of nucleated cell counts. TCRdb's copy holds only in-frame clones and misses some; the assay was immunoSEQ multiplex PCR. That table furnishes V, J and clone size, whereas the DNA furnished D and trimming. Of roughly 320,000 clones in the sample, about 88% were seen once. The sequenced material came from peripheral blood. This sequence joins TRBV5-4 and TRBJ2-3, with 12 nucleotides matching TRBD2. The receptor's source is a man in his 70s with acute or convalescent COVID-19. The CDR3 loop is CASSLGLAGGLGGTDTQYF. CDR3 nucleotides: TGTGCCAGCAGCTTGGGGCTAGCGGGGGGGCTTGGTGGAACAGATACGCAGTATTTT. The whole variable domain, remainder taken from reference TRBV5-4 and TRBJ2-3, is ETGVTQSPTHLIKTRGQQVTLRCSSQSGHNTVSWYQQALGQGPQFIFQYYREEENGRGNFPPRFSGLQFPNYSSELNVNALELDDSALYLCASSLGLAGGLGGTDTQYFGPGTRLTVL.